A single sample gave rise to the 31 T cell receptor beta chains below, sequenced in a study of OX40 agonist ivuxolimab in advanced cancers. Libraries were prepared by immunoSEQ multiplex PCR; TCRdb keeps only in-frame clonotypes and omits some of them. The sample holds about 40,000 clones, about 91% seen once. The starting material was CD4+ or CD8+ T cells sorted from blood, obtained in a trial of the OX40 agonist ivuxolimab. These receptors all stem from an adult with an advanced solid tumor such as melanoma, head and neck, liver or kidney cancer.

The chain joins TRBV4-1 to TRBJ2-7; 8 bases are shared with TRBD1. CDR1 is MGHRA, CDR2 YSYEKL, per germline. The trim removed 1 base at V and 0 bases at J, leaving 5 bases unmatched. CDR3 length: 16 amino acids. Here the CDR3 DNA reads TGCGCCAGCAGCCAAGTTTGGACAGGGAGCTCCTACGAGCAGTACTTC. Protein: CASSQVWTGSSYEQYF.

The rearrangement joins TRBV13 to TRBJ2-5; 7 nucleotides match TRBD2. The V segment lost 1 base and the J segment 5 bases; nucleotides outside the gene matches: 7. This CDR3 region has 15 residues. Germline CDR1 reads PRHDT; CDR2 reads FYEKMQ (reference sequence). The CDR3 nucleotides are TGTGCCAGCAGCTTAGTGCGGGAGACGGGTGAGACCCAGTACTTC. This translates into CASSLVRETGETQYF. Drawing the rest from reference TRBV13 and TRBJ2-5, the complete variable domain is AAGVIQSPRHLIKEKRETATLKCYPIPRHDTVYWYQQGPGQDPQFLISFYEKMQSDKGSIPDRFSAQQFSDYHSELNMSSLELGDSALYFCASSLVRETGETQYFGPGTRLLVL.

CDR3 protein: CASSFHTGESYNEQFF. The DNA of the CDR3 is TGTGCCAGCAGTTTTCATACAGGGGAGTCCTACAATGAGCAGTTCTTC. The chain has TRBV11-1 and TRBJ2-1, with 7 bases fitting TRBD1. The junction had 9 bases not matched to a gene; V was cut back by 6 bases and J by 1 base. The CDR3 loop spans 16 amino acids. Germline CDR1 reads SGHAT; CDR2 reads FQDESV (reference sequence). Using reference TRBV11-1 and TRBJ2-1 for the parts outside the CDR3, the full variable domain is EAEVAQSPRYKITEKSQAVAFWCDPISGHATLYWYRQILGQGPELLVQFQDESVVDDSQLPKDRFSAERLKGVDSTLKIQPAELGDSAMYLCASSFHTGESYNEQFFGPGTRLTVL.

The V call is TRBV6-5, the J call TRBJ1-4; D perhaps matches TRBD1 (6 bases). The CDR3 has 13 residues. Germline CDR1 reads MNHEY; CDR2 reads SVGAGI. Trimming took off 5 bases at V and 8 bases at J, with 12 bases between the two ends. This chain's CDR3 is CASSGGQGEKLFF. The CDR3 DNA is TGTGCCAGCAGTGGGGGGCAGGGAGAAAAACTGTTTTTT.

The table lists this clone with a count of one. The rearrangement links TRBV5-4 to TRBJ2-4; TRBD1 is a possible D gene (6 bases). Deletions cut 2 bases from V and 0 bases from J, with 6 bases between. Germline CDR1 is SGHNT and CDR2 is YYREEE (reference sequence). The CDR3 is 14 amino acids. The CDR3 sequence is CASSFRGAKNIQYF. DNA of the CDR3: TGTGCCAGCAGCTTCAGGGGAGCCAAAAACATTCAGTACTTC.

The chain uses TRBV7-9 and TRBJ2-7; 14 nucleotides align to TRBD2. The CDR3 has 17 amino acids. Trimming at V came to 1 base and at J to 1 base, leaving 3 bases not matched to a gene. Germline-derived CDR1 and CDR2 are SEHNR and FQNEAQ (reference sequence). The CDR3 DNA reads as TGTGCCAGCAGCTTAGGGGGACTAGCGGGAGCATCCTACGAGCAGTACTTC. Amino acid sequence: CASSLGGLAGASYEQYF.

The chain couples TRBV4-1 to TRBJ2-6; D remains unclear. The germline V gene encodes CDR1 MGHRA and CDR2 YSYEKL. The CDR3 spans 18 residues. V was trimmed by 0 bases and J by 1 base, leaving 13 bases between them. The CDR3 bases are TGCGCCAGCAGCCAAGATCGTATGGCGGCTTCTGGGGCCAACGTCCTGACTTTC. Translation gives CASSQDRMAASGANVLTF.

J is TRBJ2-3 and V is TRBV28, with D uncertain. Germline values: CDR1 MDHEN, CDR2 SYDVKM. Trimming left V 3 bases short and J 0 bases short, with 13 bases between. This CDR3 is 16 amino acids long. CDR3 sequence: CASSFGTAPSTDTQYF. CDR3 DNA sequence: TGTGCCAGCAGTTTTGGAACAGCTCCTAGCACAGATACGCAGTATTTT.

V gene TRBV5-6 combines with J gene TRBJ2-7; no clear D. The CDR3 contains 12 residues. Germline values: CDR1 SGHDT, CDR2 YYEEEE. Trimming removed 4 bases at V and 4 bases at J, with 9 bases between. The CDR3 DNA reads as TGTGCCAGCAGCACGACTTCTTACGAGCAGTACTTC. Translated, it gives CASSTTSYEQYF.

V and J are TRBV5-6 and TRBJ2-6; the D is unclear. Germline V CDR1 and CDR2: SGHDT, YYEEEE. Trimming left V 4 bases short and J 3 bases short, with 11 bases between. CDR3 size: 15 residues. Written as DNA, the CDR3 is TGTGCCAGCAGCCCTCCCGTTCTTGGGGCCAACGTCCTGACTTTC. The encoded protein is CASSPPVLGANVLTF. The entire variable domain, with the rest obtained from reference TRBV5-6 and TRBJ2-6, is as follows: DAGVTQSPTHLIKTRGQQVTLRCSPKSGHDTVSWYQQALGQGPQFIFQYYEEEERQRGNFPDRFSGHQFPNYSSELNVNALLLGDSALYLCASSPPVLGANVLTFGAGSRLTVL.

The CDR3 region is CASSLSTTGNEQYF. CDR3 coding DNA: TGTGCCAGCAGTTTATCGACTACCGGCAACGAGCAGTACTTC. This chain connects TRBV27 to TRBJ2-7; D possibly corresponds to TRBD2 (5 bases). The CDR3 extends over 14 amino acids. The ends were cut back, 0 bases at V and 5 bases at J, with 11 bases in the middle. Germline loops: CDR1 MNHEY, CDR2 SMNVEV (reference sequence).

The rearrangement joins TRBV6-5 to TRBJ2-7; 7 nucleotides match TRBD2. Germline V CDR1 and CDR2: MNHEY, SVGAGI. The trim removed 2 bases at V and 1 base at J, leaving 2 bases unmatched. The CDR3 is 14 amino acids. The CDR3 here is CASSYGLGSYEQYF. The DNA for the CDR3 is TGTGCCAGCAGTTACGGACTAGGGTCCTACGAGCAGTACTTC.

CDR3 bases: TGTGCCAGCAGCCCCGGGACTAGCCCGACCTACGAGCAGTACTTC. Translated: CASSPGTSPTYEQYF. This rearrangement joins TRBV5-8 to TRBJ2-7; 9 nucleotides agree with TRBD2. J was trimmed by 2 bases and V by 4 bases; bases with no gene match: 7. The germline gives CDR1 SGHTS, CDR2 YDEGEE. The CDR3 has 15 amino acids.

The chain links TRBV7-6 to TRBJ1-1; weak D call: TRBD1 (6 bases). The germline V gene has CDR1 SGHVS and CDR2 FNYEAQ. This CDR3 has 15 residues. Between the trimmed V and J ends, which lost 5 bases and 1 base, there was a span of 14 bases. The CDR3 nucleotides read TGTGCCAGCAGCCCCTCACAGGGTTCGAACACTGAAGCTTTCTTT. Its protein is CASSPSQGSNTEAFF.

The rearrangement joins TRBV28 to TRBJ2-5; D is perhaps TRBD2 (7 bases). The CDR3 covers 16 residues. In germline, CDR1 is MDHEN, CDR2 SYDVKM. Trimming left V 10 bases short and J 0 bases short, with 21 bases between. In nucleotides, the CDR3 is TGTGCCACGCACTGGGGGGGGGCACAATACCAAGAGACCCAGTACTTC. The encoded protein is CATHWGGAQYQETQYF.

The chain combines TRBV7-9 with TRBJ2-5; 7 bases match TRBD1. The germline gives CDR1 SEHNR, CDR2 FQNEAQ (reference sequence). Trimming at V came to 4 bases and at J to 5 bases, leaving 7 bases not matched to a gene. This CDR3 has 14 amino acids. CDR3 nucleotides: TGTGCCAGCAGCTCCCGGGACAGCCCGGAGACCCAGTACTTC. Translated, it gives CASSSRDSPETQYF.

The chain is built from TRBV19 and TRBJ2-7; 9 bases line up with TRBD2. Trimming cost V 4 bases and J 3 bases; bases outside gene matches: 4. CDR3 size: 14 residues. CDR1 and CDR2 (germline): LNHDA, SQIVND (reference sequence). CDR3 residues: CASSTASGIYEQYF. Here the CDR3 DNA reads TGTGCCAGTAGTACCGCTAGCGGGATCTACGAGCAGTACTTC.

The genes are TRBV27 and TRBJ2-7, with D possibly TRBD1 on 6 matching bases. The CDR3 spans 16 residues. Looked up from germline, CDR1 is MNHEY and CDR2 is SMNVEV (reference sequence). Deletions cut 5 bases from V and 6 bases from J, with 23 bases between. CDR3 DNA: TGTGCCAGCAGTGCCGAACAGGGCAGAGGAGTATCCGAGCAGTACTTC. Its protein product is CASSAEQGRGVSEQYF.

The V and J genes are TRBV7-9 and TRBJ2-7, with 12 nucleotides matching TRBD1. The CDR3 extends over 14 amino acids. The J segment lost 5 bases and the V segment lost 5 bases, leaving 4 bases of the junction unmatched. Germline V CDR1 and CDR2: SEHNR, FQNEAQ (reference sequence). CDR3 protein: CASSRDRGPDEQYF. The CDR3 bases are TGTGCCAGCAGCCGGGACAGGGGGCCGGACGAGCAGTACTTC.

In DNA form, the CDR3 reads TGTGCCAGCTCTGAGGGAGGGGGTTCGCGATTCGCAGATACGCAGTATTTT. It yields the protein CASSEGGGSRFADTQYF. The rearrangement uses TRBV28 and TRBJ2-3; a possible D gene is TRBD2 (7 bases). Germline lookup yields CDR1 MDHEN and CDR2 SYDVKM. V gave up 8 bases and J gave up 4 bases, with 25 bases separating them. The CDR3 is 17 residues long.

CDR3: CASSRYWGEGETQYF. The CDR3 DNA is TGTGCCAGCAGCCGGTACTGGGGAGAGGGCGAGACCCAGTACTTC. V and J are TRBV7-6 and TRBJ2-5, with D perhaps TRBD2 (5 bases). V gave up 5 bases and J gave up 5 bases, with 18 bases separating them. There are 15 residues in the CDR3. Germline values: CDR1 SGHVS, CDR2 FNYEAQ.

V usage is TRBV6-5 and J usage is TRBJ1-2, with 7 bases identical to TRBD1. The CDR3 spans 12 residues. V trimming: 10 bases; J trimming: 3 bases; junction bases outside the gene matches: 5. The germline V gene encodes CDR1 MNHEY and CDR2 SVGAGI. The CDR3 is CATPGQDYGYTF. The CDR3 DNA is TGTGCCACTCCCGGACAGGACTATGGCTACACCTTC.

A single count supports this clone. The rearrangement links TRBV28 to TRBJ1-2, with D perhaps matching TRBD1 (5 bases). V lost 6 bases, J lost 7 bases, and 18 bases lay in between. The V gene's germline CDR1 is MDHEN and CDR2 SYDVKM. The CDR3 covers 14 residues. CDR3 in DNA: TGTGCCAGCAGCCTGACAGTGCCGGTAGGTGGCTACACCTTC. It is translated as CASSLTVPVGGYTF.

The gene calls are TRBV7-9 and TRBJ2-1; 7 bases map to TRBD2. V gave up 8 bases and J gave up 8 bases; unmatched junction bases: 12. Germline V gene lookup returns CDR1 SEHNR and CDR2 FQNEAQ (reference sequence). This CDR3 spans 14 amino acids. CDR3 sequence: CASFRTSGLDEQFF. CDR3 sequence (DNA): TGTGCCAGCTTTCGGACTAGTGGTCTCGATGAGCAGTTCTTC.

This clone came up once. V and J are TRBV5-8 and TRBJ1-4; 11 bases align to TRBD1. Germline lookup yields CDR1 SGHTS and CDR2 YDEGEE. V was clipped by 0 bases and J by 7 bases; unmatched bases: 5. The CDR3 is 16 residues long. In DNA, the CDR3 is TGTGCCAGCAGCTTGGAGGGGACAGGGGGAAGTGAAAAACTGTTTTTT. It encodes CASSLEGTGGSEKLFF. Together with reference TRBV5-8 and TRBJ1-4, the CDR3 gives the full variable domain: EAGVTQSPTHLIKTRGQQATLRCSPISGHTSVYWYQQALGLGLQFLLWYDEGEERNRGNFPPRFSGRQFPNYSSELNVNALELEDSALYLCASSLEGTGGSEKLFFGSGTQLSVL.

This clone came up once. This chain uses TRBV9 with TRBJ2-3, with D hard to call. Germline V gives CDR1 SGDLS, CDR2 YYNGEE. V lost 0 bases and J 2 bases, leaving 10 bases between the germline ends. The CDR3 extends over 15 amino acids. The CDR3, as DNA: TGTGCCAGCAGCGTAGAGACTGCCCTCACAGATACGCAGTATTTT. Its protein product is CASSVETALTDTQYF. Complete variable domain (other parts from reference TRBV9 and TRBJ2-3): DSGVTQTPKHLITATGQRVTLRCSPRSGDLSVYWYQQSLDQGLQFLIQYYNGEERAKGNILERFSAQQFPDLHSELNLSSLELGDSALYFCASSVETALTDTQYFGPGTRLTVL.

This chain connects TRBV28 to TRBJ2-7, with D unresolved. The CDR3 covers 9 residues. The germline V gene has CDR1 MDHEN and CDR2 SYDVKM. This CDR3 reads CGRPYEQYF. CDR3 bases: TGTGGTCGACCCTACGAGCAGTACTTC.

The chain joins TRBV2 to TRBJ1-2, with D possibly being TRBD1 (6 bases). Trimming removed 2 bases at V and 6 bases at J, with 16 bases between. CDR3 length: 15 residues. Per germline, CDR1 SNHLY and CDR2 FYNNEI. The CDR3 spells CASSERTVTTHGYTF. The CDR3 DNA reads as TGTGCCAGCAGTGAAAGGACAGTAACTACCCATGGCTACACCTTC.

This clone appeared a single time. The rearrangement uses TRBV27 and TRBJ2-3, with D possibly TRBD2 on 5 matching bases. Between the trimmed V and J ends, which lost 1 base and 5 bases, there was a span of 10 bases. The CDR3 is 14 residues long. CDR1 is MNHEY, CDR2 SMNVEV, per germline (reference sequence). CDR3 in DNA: TGTGCCAGCAGTTTATTGGGAGCGGAAGATACGCAGTATTTT. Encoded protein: CASSLLGAEDTQYF.

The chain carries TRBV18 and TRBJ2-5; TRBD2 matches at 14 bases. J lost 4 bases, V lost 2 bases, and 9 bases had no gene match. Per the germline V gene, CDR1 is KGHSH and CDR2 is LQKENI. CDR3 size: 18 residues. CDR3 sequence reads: CASSPGTSGRGARETQYF. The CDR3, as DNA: TGTGCCAGCTCACCAGGGACTAGCGGGAGAGGGGCGAGAGAGACCCAGTACTTC.

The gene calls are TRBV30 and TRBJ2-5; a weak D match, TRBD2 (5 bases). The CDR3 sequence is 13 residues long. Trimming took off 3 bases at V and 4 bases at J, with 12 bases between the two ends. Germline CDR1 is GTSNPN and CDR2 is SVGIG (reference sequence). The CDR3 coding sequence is TGTGCCTGGAGCCCCGGGGTTGGAGAGACCCAGTACTTC. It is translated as CAWSPGVGETQYF.